Each of the 26 T cell receptor beta chains below was sequenced from the same sample in a study of CD8+CD57+ T cells in acquired aplastic anemia. Profiling that covered TCR beta VDJ and CDR3 relied on genomic DNA as its template. TCRdb passed the reads through MiXCR, listing each CDR3 protein once. The sample yields some 240,000 distinct CDR3 sequences, 30% to 35% seen once. Sequencing input: sorted CD4+, CD8+, or CD8+CD57+ T cells (not recorded which) from PBMCs. Every receptor here comes from a human donor in good health, serving as a control.

This clonotype occurred a few times. A much larger clone is a single base away; this may be a read error. The J gene is TRBJ2-2, the V gene TRBV24-1; D not certain. Germline values: CDR1 KGHDR, CDR2 SFDVKD. The CDR3 has 16 amino acids. This CDR3 is CATSDSLKAKTGELFF. The CDR3 bases are TGTGCCACCAGTGATTCGTTAAAAGCGAAGACCGGGGAGCTGTTTTTT.

With regard to this clonotype: A much larger clone is a single base away; this may be a read error. CDR3 bases: TGCGCCAGCAGCCCCACGGCAGCTAATGAAGAACTGTTTTTT. Protein sequence: CASSPTAANEELFF. This chain links TRBV5-1 with TRBJ1-4; D gene unclear. The CDR3 has 14 amino acids. CDR1 SGHRS and CDR2 YFSETQ come from the germline V gene.

The chain links TRBV6-1 to TRBJ1-1; no clear D. The V end was cut by 6 bases, the J end by 7 bases, with 18 bases between. In germline, CDR1 is MNHNS, CDR2 SASEGT. The CDR3 has 14 residues. Here the CDR3 DNA reads TGTGCCAGCAGCGCGGGGATGTTGTGGGGTGAAGCTTTCTTT. Encoded protein: CASSAGMLWGEAFF.

There are many counts of this clonotype. The chain links TRBV20-1 to TRBJ2-1; TRBD2 aligns across 8 bases. The CDR3 covers 15 residues. Losses at the gene ends were 6 bases for V and 0 bases for J; bases not matched to a gene: 7. Germline CDR1 and CDR2: DFQATT and SNEGSKA (reference sequence). CDR3 DNA: TGCAGTGCGGGCGGCGGGGGGAGCTCCTACAATGAGCAGTTCTTC. It specifies CSAGGGGSSYNEQFF.

The chain links TRBV24-1 to TRBJ1-3; D ambiguous. Deletions cut 0 bases from V and 0 bases from J, with 8 bases between. Germline-derived CDR1 and CDR2 are KGHDR and SFDVKD. CDR3 length: 16 amino acids. CDR3 DNA sequence: TGTGCCACCAGTGATTTGCCCCGCACCTCTGGAAACACCATATATTTT. Its protein is CATSDLPRTSGNTIYF.

A note on this clonotype: This may be a read error: a much more frequent sequence differs by one nucleotide. The chain combines TRBV7-9 with TRBJ1-3; no reliable D call. Germline CDR1 and CDR2: SEHNR and FQNEAQ (reference sequence). V lost 1 base and J lost 4, with 11 bases in between. CDR3 length: 15 amino acids. The CDR3 DNA is TGTGCCAGCAGCTTAGTTCAGAGTTCGGGAAACACCATATATTTT. It translates to CASSLVQSSGNTIYF.

This clonotype was counted only a few times. The V call is TRBV3-1, the J call TRBJ2-2; D is unresolved. The germline V gene has CDR1 LGHDT and CDR2 YNNKEL (reference sequence). The CDR3 extends over 15 amino acids. Trimming took off 1 base at V and 4 bases at J, with 10 bases between the two ends. CDR3 protein: CASSQGRFGTGELFF. Here the CDR3 DNA reads TGTGCCAGCAGCCAAGGCCGATTCGGCACCGGGGAGCTGTTTTTT.

The chain links TRBV2 to TRBJ2-3; D remains ambiguous. Germline V gene data show CDR1 as SNHLY and CDR2 as FYNNEI. CDR3 length: 14 residues. Trimming left V 3 bases short and J 7 bases short, with 14 bases between. The CDR3 is CASSDGRDSHTQYF. CDR3 DNA: TGTGCCAGCAGTGACGGCAGAGATTCCCATACGCAGTATTTT.

CDR3 DNA sequence: TGTGCCACCAGTGACCAGGGGAGTTACCTTAACGCAAACACTGAAGCTTTCTTT. Translation gives CATSDQGSYLNANTEAFF. The chain uses TRBV24-1 and TRBJ1-1, with D possibly being TRBD1 (6 bases). The V gene lost 4 bases and the J gene lost 2 bases, with 22 bases spanning the gap. Germline loops: CDR1 KGHDR, CDR2 SFDVKD. CDR3 length equals 18 residues.

V usage is TRBV5-1 and J usage is TRBJ2-3, with TRBD2 identical over 11 bases. V lost 0 bases to trimming and J lost 2 bases; unmatched junction nucleotides: 8. CDR3 length equals 18 residues. Germline V gene data show CDR1 as SGHRS and CDR2 as YFSETQ. The CDR3 bases are TGCGCCAGCAGCTTGGTCCCTAGCGGGGGGATGACCACAGATACGCAGTATTTT. The encoded protein is CASSLVPSGGMTTDTQYF.

With respect to this clonotype: This is likely a read error, given that the CDR3 carries no conserved phenylalanine or tryptophan at its end. The rearrangement uses TRBV6-1 and TRBJ2-7; TRBD1 is a possible D gene (7 bases). V gave up 5 bases and J gave up 0 bases, with 14 bases separating them. The CDR3 contains 15 residues. Germline V lookup: CDR1 MNHNS, CDR2 SASEGT. The CDR3 sequence is CASSRSGGLSYEQYH. The DNA of the CDR3 is TGTGCCAGCAGTAGATCAGGGGGACTCTCCTACGAGCAGTACCAC.

The chain is built from TRBV4-1 and TRBJ1-2, with D maybe TRBD1 (6 bases). CDR1 and CDR2 (germline): MGHRA, YSYEKL. The V and J ends lost 4 bases and 6 bases respectively, with 21 bases between them. CDR3 size: 16 residues. The CDR3 DNA reads TGCGCCAGCAGCCCGGGGAAGGGGGAGGTGTCTGATGGCTACACCTTC. This gives the protein CASSPGKGEVSDGYTF.

The genes are TRBV12-3 or TRBV12-4 and TRBJ1-6; the match to TRBD1 covers 12 bases. The V segment lost 5 bases and the J segment 3 bases; nucleotides outside the gene matches: 11. This CDR3 is built from 19 residues. The CDR3 coding sequence is TGTGCCAGCAGTCCTCGGGACAGGGGGCTCAGTAACTATAATTCACCCCTCCACTTT. Amino acid sequence: CASSPRDRGLSNYNSPLHF.

The gene calls are TRBV12-3 or TRBV12-4 and TRBJ2-1; 10 positions match TRBD2. V lost 2 bases to trimming and J lost 15 bases; unmatched junction nucleotides: 4. The CDR3 extends over 12 amino acids. CDR3 DNA: TGTGCCAGCAGTTTACTAGCGGGGGTGCGGTTCTTC. Its protein is CASSLLAGVRFF.

A note on this clonotype: A much more abundant neighbour one base away suggests this may be a read error. J is TRBJ2-1 and V is TRBV25-1, with D possibly being TRBD1 (5 bases). Per the germline V gene, CDR1 is MGHDK and CDR2 is SYGVNS. V was cut by 6 bases and J by 5 bases, with 14 bases left in between. The CDR3 totals 14 residues. The CDR3 region has the DNA TGTGCCAGCAGCTCAAGGGGTGGTAACAATGAGCAGTTCTTC. Protein: CASSSRGGNNEQFF.

A few counts support this clonotype. The V call is TRBV11-2, the J call TRBJ1-1; the D is unclear. V gave up 5 bases and J gave up 2 bases, with 12 bases separating them. CDR1 SGHAT and CDR2 FQNNGV come from the germline V gene. The CDR3 length is 14 residues. CDR3 DNA: TGTGCCAGCAGCCTACTTAACAGTAACACTGAAGCTTTCTTT. It is translated as CASSLLNSNTEAFF.

In this sample, this clonotype turned up many times. The chain carries TRBV7-2 and TRBJ2-7; TRBD1 aligns across 7 bases. V trimming: 2 bases; J trimming: 2 bases; junction bases outside the gene matches: 6. Germline lookup yields CDR1 SGHTA and CDR2 FQGNSA. The CDR3 contains 15 residues. As DNA, the CDR3 is TGTGCCAGCAGCTTAAAGTCAGACAGGGCCTACGAGCAGTACTTC. This gives the protein CASSLKSDRAYEQYF.

At least ten counts were recorded for this clonotype. The rearrangement joins TRBV19 to TRBJ1-5; the D is unclear. The germline gives CDR1 LNHDA, CDR2 SQIVND (reference sequence). Trimming cost V 2 bases and J 2 bases, with 13 bases left between them. The CDR3 covers 16 residues. Here the CDR3 reads CASSISGIRGNQPQHF. The DNA of the CDR3 is TGTGCCAGTAGTATATCTGGAATTCGGGGCAATCAGCCCCAGCATTTT.

This rearrangement joins TRBV29-1 to TRBJ2-5, with a tentative D call TRBD1 (6 bases). CDR1 and CDR2 (germline): SQVTM, ANQGSEA. This CDR3 spans 13 amino acids. Deletions cut 4 bases from V and 5 bases from J, with 14 bases between. CDR3 amino acids: CSVGRQGLETQYF. The DNA for the CDR3 is TGCAGCGTTGGCAGGCAGGGGTTGGAGACCCAGTACTTC.

This clonotype was counted at least ten times. This chain links TRBV20-1 with TRBJ1-3; D ambiguous. Germline V CDR1 and CDR2: DFQATT, SNEGSKA (reference sequence). This CDR3 is 15 amino acids long. Trimming removed 6 bases at V and 0 bases at J, with 15 bases between. The CDR3 reads CSARSGSVSGNTIYF. The CDR3 DNA sequence: TGCAGTGCCCGTTCGGGTAGCGTCTCTGGAAACACCATATATTTT.

This clonotype appeared a few times. The CDR3 bases are TGCAGCGTTCGACTAGCGGGGTACGAGCAGTACTTC. This sequence encodes CSVRLAGYEQYF. The gene calls are TRBV29-1 and TRBJ2-7; 11 bases are shared with TRBD2. Trimming cost V 5 bases and J 4 bases; bases outside gene matches: 1. CDR3 length equals 12 residues. Germline values: CDR1 SQVTM, CDR2 ANQGSEA.

The rearrangement links TRBV12-3 or TRBV12-4 to TRBJ2-1; D assignment may be TRBD1 or TRBD2 (5 bases each). The V end lost 6 bases, the J end lost 11 bases, and 17 bases lay between the germline ends. This CDR3 comprises 13 residues. The CDR3 spells CASRRGVVPQQFF. The CDR3 DNA reads as TGTGCCAGCAGGAGGGGTGTGGTCCCCCAGCAGTTCTTC.

The table lists this clonotype with a few counts. CDR3 protein: CASSQYIQSRYEQYF. CDR3 sequence (DNA): TGTGCCAGCAGCCAATATATCCAGTCTCGCTACGAGCAGTACTTC. The chain links TRBV3-1 to TRBJ2-7, with no clear D. Trimming cost V 2 bases and J 3 bases, with 14 bases left between them. Germline values: CDR1 LGHDT, CDR2 YNNKEL (reference sequence). The CDR3 spans 15 residues.

This clonotype has only a few counts. A much larger clone lies a single base off, so this may be a read error. The chain employs TRBV20-1 and TRBJ2-7; 9 bases fit TRBD1. Germline V gene data show CDR1 as DFQATT and CDR2 as SNEGSKA (reference sequence). CDR3 length: 12 amino acids. The CDR3 sequence: CSAKDRGDEQHF. For the CDR3, the DNA is TGCAGTGCAAAGGACAGGGGAGACGAGCAGCACTTC.

The sample holds many counts of this clonotype. This rearrangement joins TRBV20-1 to TRBJ1-2; unclear D gene. CDR1 DFQATT and CDR2 SNEGSKA come from the germline V gene (reference sequence). This CDR3 region has 13 residues. V lost 6 bases to trimming and J lost 0 bases, with 11 bases between them. This CDR3 is CSAPCPANYGYTF. The CDR3 bases are TGCAGTGCCCCGTGCCCGGCTAACTATGGCTACACCTTC.

J is TRBJ1-2 and V is TRBV25-1; 7 bases fit TRBD1. This CDR3 spans 14 amino acids. V shed 4 bases and J 6 bases; nucleotides not matched to a gene: 8. CDR1 MGHDK and CDR2 SYGVNS come from the germline V gene. Here the CDR3 reads CASSGAAGGHGYTF. Written as DNA, the CDR3 is TGTGCCAGCAGTGGTGCAGCAGGGGGTCATGGCTACACCTTC.